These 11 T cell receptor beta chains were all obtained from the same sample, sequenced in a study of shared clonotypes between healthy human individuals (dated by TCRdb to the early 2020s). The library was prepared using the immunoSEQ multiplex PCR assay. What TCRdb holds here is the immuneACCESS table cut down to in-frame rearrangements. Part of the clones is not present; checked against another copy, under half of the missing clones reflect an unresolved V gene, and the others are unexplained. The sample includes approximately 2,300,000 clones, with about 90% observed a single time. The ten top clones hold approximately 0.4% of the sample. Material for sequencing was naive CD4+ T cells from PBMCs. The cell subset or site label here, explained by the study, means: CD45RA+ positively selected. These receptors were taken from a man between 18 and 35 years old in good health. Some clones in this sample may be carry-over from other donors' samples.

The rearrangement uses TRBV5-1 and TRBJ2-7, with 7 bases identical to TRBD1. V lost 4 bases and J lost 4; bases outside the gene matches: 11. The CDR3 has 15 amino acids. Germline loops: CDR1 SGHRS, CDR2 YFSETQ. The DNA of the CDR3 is TGCGCCAGCAGCAAAGGGACAGAGCCCCAATACGAGCAGTACTTC. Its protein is CASSKGTEPQYEQYF.

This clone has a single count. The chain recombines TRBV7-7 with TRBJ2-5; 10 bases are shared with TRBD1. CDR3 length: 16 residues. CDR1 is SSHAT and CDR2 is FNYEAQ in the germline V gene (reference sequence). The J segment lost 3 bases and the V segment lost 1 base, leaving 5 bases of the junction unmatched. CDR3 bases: TGTGCCAGCAGCTTAGGCCCTGGACAGGGGGAAGAGACCCAGTACTTC. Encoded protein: CASSLGPGQGEETQYF.

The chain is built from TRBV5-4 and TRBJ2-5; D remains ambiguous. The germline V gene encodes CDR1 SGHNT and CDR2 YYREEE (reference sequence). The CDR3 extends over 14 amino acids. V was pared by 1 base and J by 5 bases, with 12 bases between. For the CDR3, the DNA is TGTGCCAGCAGCTTGAGTAGCAGAAGGGAGACCCAGTACTTC. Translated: CASSLSSRRETQYF.

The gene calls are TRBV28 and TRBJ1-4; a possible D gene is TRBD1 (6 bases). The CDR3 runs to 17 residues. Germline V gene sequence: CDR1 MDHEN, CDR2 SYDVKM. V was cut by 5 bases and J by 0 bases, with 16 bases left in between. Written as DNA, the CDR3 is TGTGCCAGCAGTGGGTCGGCTGGACAGTCAACTAATGAAAAACTGTTTTTT. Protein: CASSGSAGQSTNEKLFF.

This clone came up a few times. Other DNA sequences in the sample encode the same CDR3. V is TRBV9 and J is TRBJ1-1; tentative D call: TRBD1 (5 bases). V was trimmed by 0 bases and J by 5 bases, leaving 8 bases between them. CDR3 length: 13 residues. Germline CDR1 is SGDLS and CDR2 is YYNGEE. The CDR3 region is CASSVVRGTEAFF. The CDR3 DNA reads TGTGCCAGCAGCGTAGTTCGGGGGACTGAAGCTTTCTTT.

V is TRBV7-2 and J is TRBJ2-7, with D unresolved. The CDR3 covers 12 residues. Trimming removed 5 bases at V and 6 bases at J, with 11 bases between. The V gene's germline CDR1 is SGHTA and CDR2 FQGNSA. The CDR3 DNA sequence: TGTGCCAGCAGCCCCAACTACGGCGAGCAGTACTTC. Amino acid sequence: CASSPNYGEQYF. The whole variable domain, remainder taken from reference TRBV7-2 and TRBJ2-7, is GAGVSQSPSNKVTEKGKDVELRCDPISGHTALYWYRQSLGQGLEFLIYFQGNSAPDKSGLPSDRFSAERTGGSVSTLTIQRTQQEDSAVYLCASSPNYGEQYFGPGTRLTVT.

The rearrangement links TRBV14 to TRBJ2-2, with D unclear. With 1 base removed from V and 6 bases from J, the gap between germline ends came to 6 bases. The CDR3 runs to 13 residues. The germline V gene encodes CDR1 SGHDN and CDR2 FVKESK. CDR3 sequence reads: CASSQVSAGELFF. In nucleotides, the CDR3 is TGTGCCAGCAGCCAAGTTTCGGCCGGGGAGCTGTTTTTT.

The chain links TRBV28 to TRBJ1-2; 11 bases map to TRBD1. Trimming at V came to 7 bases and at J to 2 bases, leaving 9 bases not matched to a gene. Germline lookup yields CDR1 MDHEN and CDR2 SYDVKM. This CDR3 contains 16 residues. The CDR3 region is CASTLPGTGGNYGYTF. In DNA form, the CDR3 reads TGTGCCAGCACCCTACCGGGGACAGGGGGAAACTATGGCTACACCTTC.

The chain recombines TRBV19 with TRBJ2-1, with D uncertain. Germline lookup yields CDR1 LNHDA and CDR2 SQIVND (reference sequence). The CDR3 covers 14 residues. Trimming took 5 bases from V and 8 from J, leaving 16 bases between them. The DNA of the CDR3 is TGTGCCAGTAGTCGGACCCGGATAGCCGATGAGCAGTTCTTC. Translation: CASSRTRIADEQFF.

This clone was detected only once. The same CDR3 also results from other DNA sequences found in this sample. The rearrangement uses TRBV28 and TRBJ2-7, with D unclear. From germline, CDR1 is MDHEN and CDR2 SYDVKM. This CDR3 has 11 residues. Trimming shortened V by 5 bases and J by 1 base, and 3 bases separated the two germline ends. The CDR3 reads CASSRSYEQYF. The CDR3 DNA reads TGTGCCAGCAGTCGGTCCTACGAGCAGTACTTC. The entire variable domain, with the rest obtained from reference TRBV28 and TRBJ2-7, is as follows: DVKVTQSSRYLVKRTGEKVFLECVQDMDHENMFWYRQDPGLGLRLIYFSYDVKMKEKGDIPEGYSVSREKKERFSLILESASTNQTSMYLCASSRSYEQYFGPGTRLTVT.

CDR3 sequence: CASSPLVGTLTEQYF. In DNA, the CDR3 is TGTGCCAGCAGCCCCCTAGTAGGCACATTAACCGAGCAGTACTTC. The rearrangement joins TRBV9 to TRBJ2-7; no clear D. The germline V and J ends were trimmed by 4 bases and 6 bases, with 20 bases remaining between them. Germline CDR1 SGDLS, CDR2 YYNGEE. The CDR3 spans 15 residues. The complete variable domain, with remaining parts taken from reference TRBV9 and TRBJ2-7, reads DSGVTQTPKHLITATGQRVTLRCSPRSGDLSVYWYQQSLDQGLQFLIQYYNGEERAKGNILERFSAQQFPDLHSELNLSSLELGDSALYFCASSPLVGTLTEQYFGPGTRLTVT.